This entry lists 30 T cell receptor beta chains sequenced from one sample in a study of OX40 agonist ivuxolimab in advanced cancers. The repertoire was sequenced with immunoSEQ multiplex PCR; TCRdb's copy has only in-frame clones and lacks some. The sample lists 55,000 to 70,000 clones, over 80% occurring once. The starting material was CD4+ or CD8+ T cells sorted from blood, obtained in a trial of the OX40 agonist ivuxolimab. The source is an adult with an advanced solid tumor such as melanoma, head and neck, liver or kidney cancer.

The rearrangement links TRBV11-2 to TRBJ2-7, with TRBD2 identical over 8 bases. Trimming took 3 bases from V and 6 from J; bases not matched to a gene: 10. This CDR3 contains 15 residues. The V gene's germline CDR1 is SGHAT and CDR2 FQNNGV. CDR3 bases: TGTGCCAGCAGCTTGTATCGGGAGGGCCAAGGCGAGCAGTACTTC. This codes for CASSLYREGQGEQYF.

The CDR3 nucleotides read TGTGCCAGCCGTTGGGCGGCCACCTACGAGCAGTACTTC. This encodes CASRWAATYEQYF. This rearrangement joins TRBV6-1 to TRBJ2-7, with D unclear. Trimming left V 8 bases short and J 2 bases short, with 13 bases between. The CDR3 spans 13 residues. The germline V gene encodes CDR1 MNHNS and CDR2 SASEGT.

This sequence joins TRBV4-1 and TRBJ2-7; D is undetermined. CDR1 MGHRA and CDR2 YSYEKL come from the germline V gene. V was cut by 0 bases and J by 0 bases, with 18 bases left in between. CDR3 length: 18 amino acids. The DNA of the CDR3 is TGCGCCAGCAGCCAAGATGATCTACGAGTCTTAAGCTCCTACGAGCAGTACTTC. Protein product: CASSQDDLRVLSSYEQYF.

The V gene is TRBV11-3, the J gene TRBJ2-5; D is undetermined. Trimming took 5 bases from V and 0 from J, leaving 16 bases between them. The V gene's germline CDR1 is SGHNT and CDR2 YENEEA. The CDR3 is 16 residues long. The CDR3 loop reads CASSVGIFKNQETQYF. CDR3 nucleotides: TGTGCCAGCAGCGTAGGGATATTCAAGAACCAAGAGACCCAGTACTTC.

The chain carries TRBV15 and TRBJ1-2; D remains unclear. CDR1 and CDR2 (germline): LNHNV, YYDKDF (reference sequence). Between the trimmed V and J ends, which lost 1 base and 10 bases, there was a span of 13 bases. The CDR3 is 13 amino acids. CDR3 residues: CATSRANSGVYTF. The CDR3 nucleotides are TGTGCCACCAGCAGAGCTAATTCCGGGGTCTACACCTTC.

CDR3 protein: CASSEESLVPEQYF. DNA of the CDR3: TGCGCCAGCAGTGAGGAGTCGCTAGTTCCCGAGCAGTACTTC. The V gene is TRBV10-2, the J gene TRBJ2-7; D gene uncertain. Trimming took 2 bases from V and 6 from J, leaving 14 bases between them. The CDR3 is 14 amino acids. Germline CDR1 and CDR2: WSHSY and SAAADI.

J is TRBJ2-3 and V is TRBV28; D is uncertain. CDR3 length: 14 amino acids. Germline CDR1 MDHEN, CDR2 SYDVKM. The V gene lost 2 bases and the J gene lost 6 bases, with 12 bases spanning the gap. The CDR3 region has the DNA TGTGCCAGCAGTTTAGGGCAGGAGACTGATACGCAGTATTTT. Its protein is CASSLGQETDTQYF.

The V call is TRBV7-9, the J call TRBJ2-6; D remains ambiguous. This CDR3 contains 15 residues. Per germline, CDR1 SEHNR and CDR2 FQNEAQ (reference sequence). Trimming left V 3 bases short and J 3 bases short, with 9 bases between. In DNA, the CDR3 is TGTGCCAGCAGCTTTCTTCCTCTTGGGGCCAACGTCCTGACTTTC. Residues: CASSFLPLGANVLTF.

The chain combines TRBV28 with TRBJ2-7; possibly TRBD2 for D (6 bases). V was pared by 5 bases and J by 4 bases, with 21 bases between. CDR1 is MDHEN and CDR2 is SYDVKM in the germline V gene. There are 16 residues in the CDR3. The CDR3 DNA sequence: TGTGCCAGCAGTCCCTCCACGCCGTACGGGGGATACGAGCAGTACTTC. This sequence encodes CASSPSTPYGGYEQYF.

V is TRBV30 and J is TRBJ2-7; D is possibly TRBD1 (6 bases). Germline CDR1 and CDR2: GTSNPN and SVGIG (reference sequence). Trimming left V 3 bases short and J 6 bases short, with 18 bases between. The CDR3 is made up of 14 amino acids. The CDR3 sequence is CAWSWGQGTPEQYF. The CDR3 nucleotides are TGTGCCTGGAGCTGGGGGCAGGGAACCCCCGAGCAGTACTTC.

J is TRBJ1-5 and V is TRBV6-1, with D possibly being TRBD1 (5 bases). This CDR3 is built from 14 residues. Trimming cost V 5 bases and J 6 bases, with 14 bases left between them. Germline-derived CDR1 and CDR2 are MNHNS and SASEGT. The DNA for the CDR3 is TGTGCCAGCAGTTGGGCAGGGAAACTTCAGCCCCAGCATTTT. Amino acid sequence: CASSWAGKLQPQHF.

Note on this clone: Other DNA sequences in the same sample also yield this CDR3. The chain links TRBV27 to TRBJ2-5; no definite D call. The CDR3 consists of 12 residues. CDR1 and CDR2 (germline): MNHEY, SMNVEV (reference sequence). The germline V and J ends were trimmed by 6 bases and 7 bases, with 12 bases remaining between them. The CDR3 bases are TGTGCCAGCAGCCCCGGGTATACGACCCAGTACTTC. Its translation: CASSPGYTTQYF.

The table lists this clone with a few counts. The chain carries TRBV5-4 and TRBJ2-1; possibly TRBD1 or TRBD2 for D (5 bases each). The V gene lost 6 bases and the J gene lost 4 bases, with 17 bases spanning the gap. The germline V gene has CDR1 SGHNT and CDR2 YYREEE (reference sequence). The CDR3 consists of 15 residues. CDR3 DNA: TGTGCCAGCAACGAACCGGGACGGGAATACAATGAGCAGTTCTTC. This encodes CASNEPGREYNEQFF.

Details on this clone: An end of the junction does not agree with germline; a read error may underlie this. V is TRBV19 and J is TRBJ2-1; a weak D match, TRBD1 (5 bases). This CDR3 is built from 13 residues. CDR1 is LNHDA and CDR2 is SQIVND in the germline V gene (reference sequence). The CDR3 protein is CASSLDSYNEQFF. The CDR3 coding sequence is TGTGCCAGTAGTTTAGACAGTTACAATGAGCAGTTCTTC.

This clone was seen just once. The chain couples TRBV11-2 to TRBJ2-5, with D possibly being TRBD2 (6 bases). This CDR3 contains 14 residues. Germline lookup yields CDR1 SGHAT and CDR2 FQNNGV. The V end lost 7 bases, the J end lost 5 bases, and 17 bases lay between the germline ends. The CDR3, as DNA: TGTGCCAGCACCCAAGGAGGACTATCGGAGACCCAGTACTTC. Translation gives CASTQGGLSETQYF.

The gene calls are TRBV27 and TRBJ2-1; no definite D call. From germline, CDR1 is MNHEY and CDR2 SMNVEV (reference sequence). V was trimmed by 4 bases and J by 8 bases, leaving 18 bases between them. The CDR3 totals 15 residues. CDR3 sequence (DNA): TGTGCCAGCAGTTCACGACGAAAGTGGGCCCATGAGCAGTTCTTC. This encodes CASSSRRKWAHEQFF.

Only one count was recorded for this clone. V is TRBV18 and J is TRBJ2-7; no reliable D call. Trimming stripped 3 bases from V and 3 bases from J, with 6 bases between. CDR3 length: 12 residues. Germline V lookup: CDR1 KGHSH, CDR2 LQKENI. Here the CDR3 reads CASSPGYYEQYF. The CDR3 coding sequence is TGTGCCAGCTCACCCGGCTACTACGAGCAGTACTTC. Using reference TRBV18 and TRBJ2-7 for the parts outside the CDR3, the full variable domain is NAGVMQNPRHLVRRRGQEARLRCSPMKGHSHVYWYRQLPEEGLKFMVYLQKENIIDESGMPKERFSAEFPKEGPSILRIQQVVRGDSAAYFCASSPGYYEQYFGPGTRLTVT.

This rearrangement joins TRBV2 to TRBJ2-1; D unclear. The V and J ends lost 6 bases and 7 bases respectively, with 19 bases between them. CDR1 and CDR2 (germline): SNHLY, FYNNEI. CDR3 size: 15 residues. CDR3 coding DNA: TGTGCCAGCAGGCGCGGATTCGTGGTGCGGAATGAGCAGTTCTTC. Residues: CASRRGFVVRNEQFF.

V usage is TRBV28 and J usage is TRBJ2-7; 7 nucleotides align to TRBD2. With V trimmed by 2 bases and J by 7 bases, 8 bases remained unmatched. The germline CDR1 and CDR2 sequences are MDHEN and SYDVKM. The CDR3 covers 14 residues. CDR3 loop: CASSLGGSSGEQYF. As DNA, the CDR3 is TGTGCCAGCAGTTTAGGCGGGAGCTCGGGGGAGCAGTACTTC.

The chain employs TRBV28 and TRBJ2-7; weak D call: TRBD2 (5 bases). Between the trimmed V and J ends, which lost 2 bases and 2 bases, there was a span of 16 bases. There are 16 residues in the CDR3. Germline V gene lookup returns CDR1 MDHEN and CDR2 SYDVKM. For the CDR3, the DNA is TGTGCCAGCAGTTTAAAAACGGGAACGCCGACCTACGAGCAGTACTTC. Its protein product is CASSLKTGTPTYEQYF.

Notes on this clone: One junction end does not reproduce the germline sequence, and a read error may be involved. This sample includes further DNA sequences coding for the same CDR3. The chain carries TRBV7-9 and TRBJ2-7; D possibly corresponds to TRBD1 (6 bases). CDR3 size: 15 residues. Germline loops: CDR1 SEHNR, CDR2 FQNEAQ (reference sequence). The CDR3 DNA sequence: TGTGCCAGCAGCTTTGGTACAGGGAGCTCCTACGAACAGTACTTC. Translated: CASSFGTGSSYEQYF.

This sequence joins TRBV6-5 and TRBJ2-2, with 7 bases matching TRBD1. The trim removed 5 bases at V and 1 base at J, leaving 4 bases unmatched. The CDR3 loop spans 15 amino acids. The V gene's germline CDR1 is MNHEY and CDR2 SVGAGI. CDR3 sequence (DNA): TGTGCCAGCAGTCTACAGGGGCGGAACACCGGGGAGCTGTTTTTT. The encoded protein is CASSLQGRNTGELFF.

For this clone: A junction end diverges from the germline sequence, so it may reflect a read error. This rearrangement joins TRBV2 to TRBJ2-7; TRBD2 is a possible D gene (6 bases). From germline, CDR1 is SNHLY and CDR2 FYNNEI. The CDR3 is 12 amino acids. CDR3 amino acids: CTSSGRGAGQYF. Here the CDR3 DNA reads TGTACCAGCAGTGGGCGGGGAGCCGGGCAGTACTTC.

V is TRBV2 and J is TRBJ2-6; the D is unclear. The V gene's germline CDR1 is SNHLY and CDR2 FYNNEI. This CDR3 is built from 14 residues. With 6 bases removed from V and 4 bases from J, the gap between germline ends came to 10 bases. The CDR3 loop is CASSVRFGANVLTF. In nucleotides, the CDR3 is TGTGCCAGCAGCGTCCGCTTCGGGGCCAACGTCCTGACTTTC.

This clone was seen a handful of times. The CDR3, as DNA: TGCGCCAGCAGCCATTGGTTCGCCTCGAGCTCTGGGGCCAACGTCCTGACTTTC. As protein: CASSHWFASSSGANVLTF. The chain combines TRBV5-1 with TRBJ2-6; no clear D gene. Germline values: CDR1 SGHRS, CDR2 YFSETQ. There are 18 residues in the CDR3. Between the trimmed V and J ends, which lost 4 bases and 0 bases, there was a span of 17 bases.

This chain joins TRBV5-6 and TRBJ1-2, with no clear D. Germline V lookup: CDR1 SGHDT, CDR2 YYEEEE. The CDR3 contains 13 residues. The V end was cut by 1 base, the J end by 2 bases, with 6 bases between. CDR3 sequence: CASSLTTNYGYTF. The CDR3, as DNA: TGTGCCAGCAGCTTGACAACCAACTATGGCTACACCTTC.

The chain uses TRBV14 and TRBJ2-7; the D gene is possibly TRBD1 (5 bases). Germline CDR1 is SGHDN and CDR2 is FVKESK. The CDR3 length is 15 residues. V dropped 0 bases and J dropped 5 bases, with 14 bases sitting between them. The CDR3 sequence is CASSQDPAGWDEQYF. The CDR3 nucleotides read TGTGCCAGCAGCCAAGATCCGGCAGGGTGGGACGAGCAGTACTTC.

The V and J genes are TRBV6-1 and TRBJ2-7, with TRBD2 as a possible D gene (6 bases). V gave up 0 bases and J gave up 2 bases, with 11 bases separating them. CDR1 and CDR2 (germline): MNHNS, SASEGT. The CDR3 runs to 15 residues. CDR3 amino acids: CASSEARLAPYEQYF. Written as DNA, the CDR3 is TGTGCCAGCAGTGAAGCTCGGCTAGCGCCCTACGAGCAGTACTTC.

The genes are TRBV9 and TRBJ2-4; D is uncertain. The V gene's germline CDR1 is SGDLS and CDR2 YYNGEE. V dropped 4 bases and J dropped 3 bases, with 11 bases sitting between them. This CDR3 is 14 amino acids long. CDR3 DNA: TGTGCCAGCAGCACCGGCCTGAGCAAAAACATTCAGTACTTC. Translation gives CASSTGLSKNIQYF.

The sample holds a few counts of this clone. The chain carries TRBV12-5 and TRBJ2-2, with 8 bases that match TRBD2. Trimming removed 2 bases from V and 8 bases from J; junction bases left unmatched: 10. Germline V lookup: CDR1 LGHNT, CDR2 FRNRAP. The CDR3 is 16 residues long. CDR3 region: CASGLKPGTRLGELFF. The CDR3 DNA is TGTGCTAGTGGTTTGAAACCCGGGACTAGGTTAGGGGAGCTGTTTTTT.